Following are 18 T cell receptor beta chains from one sample sequenced in a study of T cell repertoires in cytomegalovirus infection. TCRdb reanalysed the reads using MiXCR and keeps one entry per CDR3 protein. This table has 380,000 or so distinct CDR3 sequences, about a third appearing once. These receptors' antigens are unknown. Source: cultured PBMCs, taken from culture after CMV antigen stimulation. The receptors were sampled from a human donor in good health (CMV status not recorded). Some clones in this sample may be carry-over from other donors' samples.

This clonotype was detected a few times. This rearrangement joins TRBV7-2 to TRBJ2-4; unclear D gene. From germline, CDR1 is SGHTA and CDR2 FQGNSA. The CDR3 length is 13 residues. V dropped 5 bases and J dropped 5 bases, with 10 bases sitting between them. The CDR3 nucleotides are TGTGCCAGCAGCCGCCCAGCGCAAAACATTCAGTACTTC. It specifies CASSRPAQNIQYF.

This chain joins TRBV10-3 and TRBJ2-1; D tentatively reads TRBD1 or TRBD2 (5 bases each). V lost 0 bases to trimming and J lost 9 bases, with 12 bases between them. Germline V lookup: CDR1 ENHRY, CDR2 SYGVKD. This CDR3 is built from 14 residues. The CDR3 region is CAISESGPRSEQFF. DNA of the CDR3: TGTGCCATCAGTGAGTCGGGACCGAGAAGTGAGCAGTTCTTC.

Written as DNA, the CDR3 is TGTGCCATCAGTGAGGTCGGTTACGAGCAGTACGTC. The encoded protein is CAISEVGYEQYV. J is TRBJ2-7 and V is TRBV10-3; no clear D. The germline V gene encodes CDR1 ENHRY and CDR2 SYGVKD. V gave up 2 bases and J gave up 4 bases, with 6 bases separating them. There are 12 residues in the CDR3.

This clonotype was seen more than once but under ten times. The chain couples TRBV12-3 or TRBV12-4 to TRBJ1-1, with 9 bases fitting TRBD1. This CDR3 spans 14 amino acids. V shed 7 bases, J shed 2 bases, and the junction held 5 bases outside the gene matches. The DNA of the CDR3 is TGTGCCAGCACCCCGGACAGGGGTAACACTGAAGCTTTCTTT. Amino acid sequence: CASTPDRGNTEAFF.

This clonotype was detected ten times or more. The genes are TRBV7-2 and TRBJ2-3; TRBD2 matches 7 bases. V lost 5 bases, J lost 1 base, and 9 bases stayed unmatched. The CDR3 has 16 amino acids. Germline CDR1 is SGHTA and CDR2 is FQGNSA. This chain's CDR3 is CASSREVLKGTDTQYF. DNA of the CDR3: TGTGCCAGCAGCCGGGAGGTGCTGAAAGGCACAGATACGCAGTATTTT.

The chain is built from TRBV12-3 or TRBV12-4 and TRBJ1-5, with unresolved D. The CDR3 loop spans 15 amino acids. V lost 3 bases and J 3 bases, leaving 12 bases between the germline ends. The CDR3 bases are TGTGCCAGCAGTTTGCAAAGCCAGCTCAATCAGCCCCAGCATTTT. This translates into CASSLQSQLNQPQHF.

This clonotype was seen at least ten times. The V gene is TRBV7-2, the J gene TRBJ1-2; 9 bases are shared with TRBD1. The J segment lost 8 bases and the V segment lost 5 bases, leaving 21 bases of the junction unmatched. CDR1 is SGHTA, CDR2 FQGNSA, per germline. CDR3 length: 18 residues. The CDR3 nucleotides are TGTGCCAGCAGCCCCCGGGGGGGGACAGGGTCCCTATTGAGAGGCTACACCTTC. Translated: CASSPRGGTGSLLRGYTF. The full variable domain, in which reference TRBV7-2 and TRBJ1-2 provide the parts outside the CDR3, is GAGVSQSPSNKVTEKGKDVELRCDPISGHTALYWYRQSLGQGLEFLIYFQGNSAPDKSGLPSDRFSAERTGGSVSTLTIQRTQQEDSAVYLCASSPRGGTGSLLRGYTFGSGTRLTVV.

Only one count was recorded for this clonotype. The CDR3: CASTPGPSNQPQHF. In DNA form, the CDR3 reads TGTGCCAGCACTCCCGGTCCTAGCAATCAGCCCCAGCATTTT. The gene calls are TRBV6-1 and TRBJ1-5; D unresolved. Germline V gene lookup returns CDR1 MNHNS and CDR2 SASEGT. The CDR3 runs to 14 residues. Trimming stripped 7 bases from V and 0 bases from J, with 10 bases between.

The chain combines TRBV6-2 or TRBV6-3 with TRBJ1-5; the D gene is possibly TRBD1 (6 bases). Trimming left V 4 bases short and J 4 bases short, with 11 bases between. The CDR3 spans 14 residues. From germline, CDR1 is MNHEY and CDR2 SVGEGT. The CDR3 loop is CASSWTEINQPQHF. CDR3 DNA sequence: TGTGCCAGCAGTTGGACAGAAATTAATCAGCCCCAGCATTTT.

In its sample, this clonotype was seen once. This chain uses TRBV19 with TRBJ1-1; TRBD1 is a possible D gene (6 bases). CDR3 length: 14 amino acids. Germline assignment: CDR1 LNHDA and CDR2 SQIVND (reference sequence). Trimming removed 9 bases at V and 4 bases at J, with 18 bases between. The CDR3 DNA reads TGTGCCAGGACTAAAATGGGGGGGCGCACTGAAGCTTTCTTT. Translation gives CARTKMGGRTEAFF.

Only a few counts were recorded for this clonotype. The chain combines TRBV13 with TRBJ1-4; the match to TRBD1 covers 9 bases. The CDR3 sequence is 15 residues long. V trimming: 5 bases; J trimming: 3 bases; junction bases outside the gene matches: 4. Germline CDR1 reads PRHDT; CDR2 reads FYEKMQ (reference sequence). The CDR3 spells CASSVYRGPNEKLFF. CDR3 nucleotides: TGTGCCAGCAGCGTATACAGGGGGCCTAATGAAAAACTGTTTTTT.

The sample holds a few counts of this clonotype. J is TRBJ2-3 and V is TRBV6-5; 7 positions match TRBD1. Germline V lookup: CDR1 MNHEY, CDR2 SVGAGI. The CDR3 is made up of 16 amino acids. The V and J ends lost 5 bases and 1 base, in that order; junction bases with no gene match: 9. CDR3 sequence: CASSNLQGVGTDTQYF. The CDR3 nucleotides are TGTGCCAGCAGTAATCTGCAGGGGGTCGGCACAGATACGCAGTATTTT.

This clonotype has a handful of counts. The chain carries TRBV5-4 and TRBJ2-5; D is ambiguous. V shed 0 bases and J shed 5 bases, with 5 bases lying between them. Germline V gene sequence: CDR1 SGHNT, CDR2 YYREEE (reference sequence). This CDR3 comprises 12 residues. CDR3 sequence (DNA): TGTGCCAGCAGCTTGGAATGGGAGACCCAGTACTTC. It yields the protein CASSLEWETQYF.

The CDR3 spells CASSEWGLAVGGEQFF. CDR3 DNA: TGTGCCAGCAGTGAATGGGGACTAGCGGTCGGGGGTGAGCAGTTCTTC. The J gene is TRBJ2-1, the V gene TRBV25-1; 11 nucleotides match TRBD2. Germline lookup yields CDR1 MGHDK and CDR2 SYGVNS. J gave up 9 bases and V 1 base, and 8 bases lay outside the gene matches. CDR3 length: 16 amino acids.

This chain connects TRBV4-3 to TRBJ2-1; possible D gene TRBD1, 5 bases. Germline CDR1 is LGHNA and CDR2 is YSLEER. Trimming cost V 1 base and J 0 bases, with 10 bases left between them. CDR3 length: 16 amino acids. The CDR3 DNA sequence: TGCGCCAGCAGCCAAGGGGGCAGTCGCTCCTACAATGAGCAGTTCTTC. Protein sequence: CASSQGGSRSYNEQFF.

The genes are TRBV4-3 and TRBJ1-1; D is uncertain. With 4 bases removed from V and 0 bases from J, the gap between germline ends came to 15 bases. The CDR3 extends over 16 amino acids. The germline CDR1 and CDR2 sequences are LGHNA and YSLEER. The CDR3 DNA reads as TGCGCCAGCAGCCCCGCTGAGGGATCTATGAACACTGAAGCTTTCTTT. Translated, it gives CASSPAEGSMNTEAFF.

This clonotype appeared many times. The chain uses TRBV7-2 and TRBJ1-1, with a tentative D call TRBD1 (5 bases). This CDR3 comprises 16 residues. Germline V CDR1 and CDR2: SGHTA, FQGNSA. Trimming shortened V by 5 bases and J by 2 bases, and 18 bases separated the two germline ends. For the CDR3, the DNA is TGTGCCAGCAGCAATAGGGTGTCCGGGGCCAACACTGAAGCTTTCTTT. Residues: CASSNRVSGANTEAFF. Using reference TRBV7-2 and TRBJ1-1 for the parts outside the CDR3, the full variable domain is GAGVSQSPSNKVTEKGKDVELRCDPISGHTALYWYRQSLGQGLEFLIYFQGNSAPDKSGLPSDRFSAERTGGSVSTLTIQRTQQEDSAVYLCASSNRVSGANTEAFFGQGTRLTVV.

Here the CDR3 DNA reads TGTGCCAGCAAAGTGCACACTGAAGCTTTCTTT. It yields the protein CASKVHTEAFF. J is TRBJ1-1 and V is TRBV7-2; D gene unclear. Germline CDR1 and CDR2: SGHTA and FQGNSA. Trimming stripped 7 bases from V and 3 bases from J, with 6 bases between. The CDR3 sequence is 11 residues long. Looking up the rest from reference TRBV7-2 and TRBJ1-1 gives the full variable domain: GAGVSQSPSNKVTEKGKDVELRCDPISGHTALYWYRQSLGQGLEFLIYFQGNSAPDKSGLPSDRFSAERTGGSVSTLTIQRTQQEDSAVYLCASKVHTEAFFGQGTRLTVV.